A single sample gave rise to the 24 T cell receptor beta chains below, sequenced in a study of T-cell reconstitution after alpha-beta-depleted transplantation in children. The authors prepared the TCRbeta library with unique molecular identifiers. TCRdb re-analysed the PCR reads in MiXCR, keeping a single row per CDR3 protein. The sample includes fewer than 700,000 distinct CDR3 sequences, more than 20% of them seen just once. Sample: PBMCs, mostly from graft donor cells, taken 360 days after TCRalphabeta/CD19-depleted stem cell transplant. Source of these receptors: a boy younger than two who had a stem cell transplant for acute myeloid leukemia, so the T cells may come from the graft donor.

The gene calls are TRBV12-3 or TRBV12-4 and TRBJ1-6, with a weak D call TRBD1 (5 bases). This CDR3 spans 15 amino acids. V dropped 3 bases and J dropped 0 bases, with 6 bases sitting between them. CDR3 residues: CASSLGVSYNSPLHF. In nucleotides, the CDR3 is TGTGCCAGCAGTTTGGGGGTCTCCTATAATTCACCCCTCCACTTT.

This clonotype was picked up many times. The V and J genes are TRBV5-1 and TRBJ2-1; D possibly uses TRBD1 or TRBD2 (5 bases each). Germline CDR1 reads SGHRS; CDR2 reads YFSETQ. The CDR3 loop spans 14 amino acids. The germline V and J ends were trimmed by 4 bases and 3 bases, with 11 bases remaining between them. As DNA, the CDR3 is TGCGCCAGCAGCCAAGGGGACCACTACAATGAGCAGTTCTTC. This translates into CASSQGDHYNEQFF.

In its sample, this clonotype was seen many times. V is TRBV11-2 and J is TRBJ2-1, with unresolved D. The germline V gene has CDR1 SGHAT and CDR2 FQNNGV. This CDR3 comprises 14 residues. V was pared by 5 bases and J by 7 bases, with 15 bases between. CDR3 amino acids: CASSPAPIQNEQFF. The CDR3 DNA reads TGTGCCAGCAGCCCCGCGCCGATTCAAAATGAGCAGTTCTTC.

A single count supports this clonotype. The V call is TRBV5-1, the J call TRBJ2-3; D call uncertain. The V end was cut by 0 bases, the J end by 2 bases, with 10 bases between. The CDR3 has 15 residues. The germline V gene encodes CDR1 SGHRS and CDR2 YFSETQ. The CDR3 is CASSLGVPHTDTQYF. Written as DNA, the CDR3 is TGCGCCAGCAGCTTGGGAGTTCCCCACACAGATACGCAGTATTTT.

This clonotype has ten or more counts. The J gene is TRBJ2-1, the V gene TRBV7-2; 8 bases fit TRBD2. The V gene's germline CDR1 is SGHTA and CDR2 FQGNSA. The length of the CDR3 is 13 residues. V lost 6 bases to trimming and J lost 7 bases; unmatched junction nucleotides: 5. CDR3 residues: CASRNRGGNEQFF. In DNA form, the CDR3 reads TGTGCCAGCAGAAACCGGGGGGGGAATGAGCAGTTCTTC.

This clonotype showed up just a few times. The V and J genes are TRBV20-1 and TRBJ2-7; TRBD2 is a possible D gene (5 bases). Germline CDR1 DFQATT, CDR2 SNEGSKA (reference sequence). Trimming removed 3 bases at V and 3 bases at J, with 9 bases between. This CDR3 has 12 residues. The CDR3 loop is CSASGVFYEQYF. The CDR3 nucleotides read TGCAGTGCTAGCGGGGTGTTCTACGAGCAGTACTTC.

This clonotype was counted many times. The chain employs TRBV13 and TRBJ2-1; no clear D. The germline gives CDR1 PRHDT, CDR2 FYEKMQ (reference sequence). The CDR3 totals 12 residues. Trimming took 4 bases from V and 12 from J, leaving 13 bases between them. CDR3 sequence (DNA): TGTGCCAGCAGCTCAGAGGTCATTGGGCAGTTCTTC. Residues: CASSSEVIGQFF.

V and J are TRBV12-3 or TRBV12-4 and TRBJ1-5; weak D call: TRBD1 (5 bases). V was trimmed by 7 bases and J by 0 bases, leaving 13 bases between them. This CDR3 is 15 amino acids long. CDR3 loop: CASTLDTYSNQPQHF. The CDR3 DNA reads TGTGCCAGCACCCTGGACACTTATAGCAATCAGCCCCAGCATTTT.

This clonotype came up a few times. The chain uses TRBV20-1 and TRBJ2-1; D is uncertain. The V gene lost 2 bases and the J gene lost 5 bases, with 10 bases spanning the gap. Germline V gene data show CDR1 as DFQATT and CDR2 as SNEGSKA (reference sequence). The CDR3 length is 13 residues. The CDR3 nucleotides are TGCAGTGCTAGAAATGCCCCCCACAATGAGCAGTTCTTC. Protein sequence: CSARNAPHNEQFF.

This clonotype was observed a handful of times. This sequence joins TRBV28 and TRBJ2-1; D remains ambiguous. Germline loops: CDR1 MDHEN, CDR2 SYDVKM. V shed 6 bases and J shed 5 bases, with 11 bases lying between them. There are 13 residues in the CDR3. CDR3: CASSVYLHNEQFF. CDR3 nucleotides: TGTGCCAGCAGCGTGTATCTGCACAATGAGCAGTTCTTC.

The sample holds a few counts of this clonotype. V and J are TRBV10-3 and TRBJ2-3; D not resolved. V lost 3 bases and J lost 0, with 10 bases in between. The germline V gene has CDR1 ENHRY and CDR2 SYGVKD. The CDR3 is 15 residues long. CDR3 nucleotides: TGTGCCATCAGTGACGGGTTCGGGAGCACAGATACGCAGTATTTT. Protein product: CAISDGFGSTDTQYF.

This clonotype was counted only a few times. A much larger clonotype is one base distant, so this may be a read error. V usage is TRBV27 and J usage is TRBJ2-3; 9 bases line up with TRBD2. In germline, CDR1 is MNHEY, CDR2 SMNVEV (reference sequence). There are 15 residues in the CDR3. The CDR3 DNA reads as TGTGCCAGCTGTTTAGCGGGGGCCCTCACAGATACGCAGTATTTT. The encoded protein is CASCLAGALTDTQYF.

Ten or more counts support this clonotype. The chain carries TRBV12-3 or TRBV12-4 and TRBJ2-6; D is perhaps TRBD1 (6 bases). Between the trimmed V and J ends, which lost 2 bases and 9 bases, there was a span of 11 bases. The CDR3 extends over 14 amino acids. CDR3 sequence: CASSLRQVGNVLTF. The CDR3 region has the DNA TGTGCCAGCAGTTTAAGACAGGTCGGCAACGTCCTGACTTTC.

This clonotype was seen a handful of times. The chain uses TRBV12-3 or TRBV12-4 and TRBJ2-4; D may be TRBD1 (5 bases). Trimming cost V 0 bases and J 2 bases, with 17 bases left between them. The CDR3 is 18 amino acids. The CDR3 coding sequence is TGTGCCAGCAGTTTAGCGACAGACAGCTACTCCACCAAAAACATTCAGTACTTC. This sequence encodes CASSLATDSYSTKNIQYF.

This clonotype turned up a few times. V usage is TRBV20-1 and J usage is TRBJ2-7; 9 bases align to TRBD2. The CDR3 runs 14 residues. The junction had 6 bases not matched to a gene; V was cut back by 0 bases and J by 6 bases. From germline, CDR1 is DFQATT and CDR2 SNEGSKA (reference sequence). The CDR3, as DNA: TGCAGTGCTAGAGATGCGGGGGGGCCATTCGAGCAGTACTTC. This encodes CSARDAGGPFEQYF.

The J gene is TRBJ2-1, the V gene TRBV20-1, with D possibly TRBD2 on 6 matching bases. The CDR3 totals 15 residues. V was trimmed by 5 bases and J by 5 bases, leaving 19 bases between them. Per the germline V gene, CDR1 is DFQATT and CDR2 is SNEGSKA (reference sequence). In nucleotides, the CDR3 is TGCAGTGCTGGGCGACCATCTGCGGGAAACAATGAGCAGTTCTTC. Translated: CSAGRPSAGNNEQFF.

This clonotype was counted between two and nine times. The rearrangement uses TRBV25-1 and TRBJ2-7; 7 bases line up with TRBD1. From germline, CDR1 is MGHDK and CDR2 SYGVNS. Germline trimming cut 6 bases from V and 2 bases from J; bases unmatched to any gene: 7. CDR3 length: 14 amino acids. The CDR3 DNA reads TGTGCCAGCAGAGCTCTCGGGACAGCCTACGAGCAGTACGTC. Translated: CASRALGTAYEQYV.

This clonotype was observed a few times. The gene calls are TRBV7-3 and TRBJ2-2; D unresolved. V gave up 5 bases and J gave up 6 bases, with 10 bases separating them. CDR3 length: 13 residues. Looked up from germline, CDR1 is SGHTA and CDR2 is FQGTGA. CDR3 in amino acids: CASSMYKSGELFF. The CDR3 DNA reads TGTGCCAGCAGCATGTACAAGTCCGGGGAGCTGTTTTTT.

In this sample, this clonotype turned up a few times. This CDR3 reads CASSEAGRMGETQYF. The CDR3 DNA reads TGTGCCAGCAGTGAAGCGGGCAGAATGGGAGAGACCCAGTACTTC. V and J are TRBV12-3 or TRBV12-4 and TRBJ2-5, with D possibly TRBD2 on 6 matching bases. Trimming shortened V by 5 bases and J by 4 bases, and 17 bases separated the two germline ends. This CDR3 is built from 15 residues.

This clonotype was seen a handful of times. The chain employs TRBV20-1 and TRBJ1-5, with D possibly TRBD1 on 5 matching bases. CDR1 is DFQATT and CDR2 is SNEGSKA in the germline V gene (reference sequence). This CDR3 has 14 amino acids. V gave up 5 bases and J gave up 3 bases, with 14 bases separating them. The CDR3, as DNA: TGCAGTGCTCTCGGCGACAGTGACAATCAGCCCCAGCATTTT. Its translation is CSALGDSDNQPQHF.

Only a few counts were recorded for this clonotype. This chain joins TRBV24-1 and TRBJ2-1, with D uncertain. The V and J ends lost 9 bases and 5 bases respectively, with 7 bases between them. Germline V lookup: CDR1 KGHDR, CDR2 SFDVKD. This CDR3 contains 11 residues. CDR3 loop: CATEENNEQFF. The CDR3 DNA reads as TGTGCCACCGAGGAGAACAATGAGCAGTTCTTC.

The V and J genes are TRBV25-1 and TRBJ2-1; 7 nucleotides line up with TRBD2. The germline V gene encodes CDR1 MGHDK and CDR2 SYGVNS. This CDR3 is 11 amino acids long. V shed 4 bases and J 10 bases; nucleotides not matched to a gene: 1. The CDR3 protein is CASSGLAEQFF. The CDR3 DNA follows: TGTGCCAGCAGTGGACTAGCCGAGCAGTTCTTC. The complete variable domain, with remaining parts taken from reference TRBV25-1 and TRBJ2-1, reads EADIYQTPRYLVIGTGKKITLECSQTMGHDKMYWYQQDPGMELHLIHYSYGVNSTEKGDLSSESTVSRIRTEHFPLTLESARPSHTSQYLCASSGLAEQFFGPGTRLTVL.

This clonotype occurred a few times. The V call is TRBV5-1, the J call TRBJ2-6; D gene ambiguous. CDR1 and CDR2 from the germline V gene are SGHRS and YFSETQ. The CDR3 runs 16 residues. V was shortened by 0 bases and J by 2 bases, with 9 bases between the two germline ends. CDR3 in DNA: TGCGCCAGCAGCTTGGGTGCTACACCTGGGGCCAACGTCCTGACTTTC. This gives the protein CASSLGATPGANVLTF.

This clonotype has at least ten counts. The chain employs TRBV9 and TRBJ2-6; D unresolved. The CDR3 length is 17 residues. The V end lost 3 bases, the J end lost 1 base, and 14 bases lay between the germline ends. In germline, CDR1 is SGDLS, CDR2 YYNGEE. The CDR3 coding sequence is TGTGCCAGCAGCGAAACCCCGCTACCTTCTGGGGCCAACGTCCTGACTTTC. It is translated as CASSETPLPSGANVLTF.